These T cell receptor beta chains were read from a single sample in a study of blood T cell repertoires in COVID-19. TCRdb keeps only in-frame clones here, not all; method: immunoSEQ multiplex PCR. The sample yields 140,000 to 150,000 clones, around four fifths seen once. The sample consisted of PBMCs or T cells enriched from blood (not recorded which). Receptor source: a woman between 50 and 59 years old who had recovered from COVID-19. Each CDR3 is given without its conserved first and last residue.

>TRBV30
AWTGGPEAF
>TRBV20-1
SAKGGGYT
>TRBV7-9
ASSQVVDTQY
>TRBV6-5
ASSSGGTYEQY
>TRBV4-2
ASSPSGTGNRDTEAF
>TRBV5-1
ASSLDNSYEQY
>TRBV19
ASTWTMDRGNQPQH
>TRBV19
ASGEGNSPLH
>TRBV28
ASSWLQGVITEAF
>TRBV3-1/TRBV3-2
ASSSDPGTGGGYT
>TRBV15
ATCPGTDNQPQH